The 17 T cell receptor beta chains below all came from one sample that was sequenced in a study of identical twins. TCRdb passed the 5' RACE reads through MiXCR, listing each CDR3 protein once. The sample yields 1,800,000 or so distinct CDR3 sequences, under 35% seen once. Material for sequencing was cord blood. Receptor source: a newborn girl in good health.

This clonotype was seen only a few times. V and J are TRBV7-9 and TRBJ1-6; 9 nucleotides match TRBD1. CDR1 is SEHNR, CDR2 FQNEAQ, per germline (reference sequence). Trimming took 4 bases from V and 6 from J; bases not matched to a gene: 4. The CDR3 sequence is 15 residues long. The CDR3 protein is CASSSDRGFNSPLHF. For the CDR3, the DNA is TGTGCCAGCAGCTCCGACAGGGGGTTTAATTCACCCCTCCACTTT.

The chain uses TRBV10-3 and TRBJ2-3; TRBD1 is a possible D gene (5 bases). Germline CDR1 reads ENHRY; CDR2 reads SYGVKD. Trimming took off 2 bases at V and 5 bases at J, with 8 bases between the two ends. This CDR3 spans 13 amino acids. DNA of the CDR3: TGTGCCATCAGTGAGGGGGCCGAAGATACGCAGTATTTT. Amino acid sequence: CAISEGAEDTQYF.

V gene TRBV20-1 combines with J gene TRBJ2-2; D may be TRBD1 (6 bases). This CDR3 comprises 15 residues. Germline V gene lookup returns CDR1 DFQATT and CDR2 SNEGSKA (reference sequence). The germline V and J ends were trimmed by 0 bases and 6 bases, with 14 bases remaining between them. Written as DNA, the CDR3 is TGCAGTGCTAGAGATCGGGTCGCAGGGGCCGGGGAGCTGTTTTTT. It encodes CSARDRVAGAGELFF.

The chain links TRBV9 to TRBJ2-2, with a possible D match to TRBD2 (5 bases). Trimming stripped 3 bases from V and 4 bases from J, with 7 bases between. Germline values: CDR1 SGDLS, CDR2 YYNGEE. The CDR3 spans 13 residues. CDR3 bases: TGTGCCAGCAGCGCGACTACCACCGGGGAGCTGTTTTTT. Translation: CASSATTTGELFF.

This clonotype occurred a few times. The chain employs TRBV24-1 and TRBJ2-5, with 9 bases aligning to TRBD1. The J segment lost 3 bases and the V segment lost 2 bases, leaving 6 bases of the junction unmatched. The germline V gene encodes CDR1 KGHDR and CDR2 SFDVKD. The CDR3 sequence is 16 residues long. The CDR3: CATSDSGTGPKETQYF. In DNA, the CDR3 is TGTGCCACCAGTGATTCGGGGACAGGGCCAAAAGAGACCCAGTACTTC.

The CDR3 sequence is CASSLKAGATEAFF. CDR3 sequence (DNA): TGCGCCAGCAGCCTCAAGGCTGGGGCCACTGAAGCTTTCTTT. The V and J genes are TRBV5-1 and TRBJ1-1, with D possibly TRBD1 on 5 matching bases. Germline values: CDR1 SGHRS, CDR2 YFSETQ. The V end lost 4 bases, the J end lost 4 bases, and 14 bases lay between the germline ends. The CDR3 covers 14 residues.

The table lists this clonotype with a few counts. The chain links TRBV6-2 or TRBV6-3 to TRBJ2-7; possibly TRBD2 for D (6 bases). This CDR3 spans 13 amino acids. Per the germline V gene, CDR1 is MNHEY and CDR2 is SVGEGT. Trimming shortened V by 6 bases and J by 2 bases, and 11 bases separated the two germline ends. CDR3 sequence (DNA): TGTGCCAGCAGGGTGGGACTGGCCTACGAGCAGTACTTC. Its translation: CASRVGLAYEQYF.

V is TRBV2 and J is TRBJ2-2; D not certain. V was clipped by 7 bases and J by 3 bases, with 12 bases between them. Germline V gene sequence: CDR1 SNHLY, CDR2 FYNNEI. This CDR3 has 14 residues. CDR3 protein: CASTLAPHTGELFF. The CDR3 coding sequence is TGTGCCAGCACCTTAGCTCCTCACACCGGGGAGCTGTTTTTT.

This clonotype occurred a few times. The rearrangement joins TRBV4-2 to TRBJ2-1; no definite D call. CDR1 is LGHNA and CDR2 is YNFKEQ in the germline V gene. This CDR3 is built from 14 residues. V was pared by 0 bases and J by 8 bases, with 11 bases between. The DNA of the CDR3 is TGTGCCAGCAGCCAAGACCGGGCGGCCTATGAGCAGTTCTTC. It translates to CASSQDRAAYEQFF.

This clonotype showed up just a few times. This chain links TRBV5-1 with TRBJ2-1; D gene unclear. Germline CDR1 is SGHRS and CDR2 is YFSETQ. Trimming removed 1 base from V and 3 bases from J, with 11 bases in between. The CDR3 has 15 amino acids. The CDR3 DNA reads as TGCGCCAGCAGCTTGACCCGTCCGAGCTACAATGAGCAGTTCTTC. Translated, it gives CASSLTRPSYNEQFF.

This clonotype has just a few counts. This chain links TRBV24-1 with TRBJ1-2; D not resolved. V lost 2 bases and J lost 5, with 8 bases in between. Germline CDR1 and CDR2: KGHDR and SFDVKD. The CDR3 is 13 residues long. This CDR3 is CATSDWSNYGYTF. The CDR3 DNA is TGTGCCACCAGTGATTGGTCCAATTATGGCTACACCTTC.

This clonotype was detected a few times. The chain joins TRBV18 to TRBJ2-1, with TRBD1 matching over 8 bases. This CDR3 is built from 16 residues. The germline CDR1 and CDR2 sequences are KGHSH and LQKENI. V dropped 0 bases and J dropped 7; count of bases not matched to a gene: 8. For the CDR3, the DNA is TGTGCCAGCTCACCACCGGTGGGGACAGGTAAAAATGAGCAGTTCTTC. Residues: CASSPPVGTGKNEQFF.

The sample holds a few counts of this clonotype. The chain couples TRBV24-1 to TRBJ1-2; possibly TRBD1 for D (6 bases). Trimming took 5 bases from V and 4 from J, leaving 7 bases between them. Looked up from germline, CDR1 is KGHDR and CDR2 is SFDVKD. The CDR3 sequence is 12 residues long. CDR3 in amino acids: CATSATGYGYTF. The CDR3 bases are TGTGCCACCAGTGCGACAGGCTATGGCTACACCTTC.

The sample holds many counts of this clonotype. The rearrangement joins TRBV29-1 to TRBJ1-2, with D maybe TRBD1 (6 bases). V lost 3 bases to trimming and J lost 4 bases, with 12 bases between them. This CDR3 is built from 13 residues. CDR1 is SQVTM, CDR2 ANQGSEA, per germline. The CDR3 DNA is TGCAGCGTTGATCAGGGGTCCAGCTATGGCTACACCTTC. It translates to CSVDQGSSYGYTF.

The V call is TRBV5-1, the J call TRBJ2-7; D gene unclear. V was clipped by 3 bases and J by 4 bases, with 17 bases between them. The germline CDR1 and CDR2 sequences are SGHRS and YFSETQ. The CDR3 spans 15 residues. CDR3 DNA: TGCGCCAGCAGCTCGGGCCCTCCCGCTAATTACGAGCAGTACTTC. Its translation: CASSSGPPANYEQYF.

This chain uses TRBV20-1 with TRBJ1-1, with 10 bases identical to TRBD1. V gave up 7 bases and J gave up 4 bases; unmatched junction bases: 6. Germline lookup yields CDR1 DFQATT and CDR2 SNEGSKA (reference sequence). The CDR3 consists of 13 residues. The CDR3 reads CSGPDRGLTEAFF. For the CDR3, the DNA is TGCAGTGGCCCAGACAGGGGGCTCACTGAAGCTTTCTTT.

CDR3 bases: TGTGCCAGCAGGGATAGCGAGAGAGATACGCAGTATTTT. Translating gives CASRDSERDTQYF. The V and J genes are TRBV27 and TRBJ2-3; a possible D gene is TRBD2 (5 bases). V shed 6 bases and J shed 5 bases, with 12 bases lying between them. CDR1 and CDR2 (germline): MNHEY, SMNVEV (reference sequence). The CDR3 is 13 amino acids.